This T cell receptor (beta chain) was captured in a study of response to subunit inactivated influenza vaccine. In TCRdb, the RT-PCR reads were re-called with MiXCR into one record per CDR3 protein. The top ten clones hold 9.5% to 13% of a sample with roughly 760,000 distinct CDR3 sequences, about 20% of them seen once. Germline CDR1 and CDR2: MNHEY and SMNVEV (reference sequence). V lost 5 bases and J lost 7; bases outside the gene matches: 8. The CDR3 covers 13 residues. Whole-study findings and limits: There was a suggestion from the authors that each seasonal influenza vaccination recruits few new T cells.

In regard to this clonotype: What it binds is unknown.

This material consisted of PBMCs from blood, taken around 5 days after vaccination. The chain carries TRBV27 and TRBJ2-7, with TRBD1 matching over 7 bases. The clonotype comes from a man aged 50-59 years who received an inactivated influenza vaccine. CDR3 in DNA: TGTGCCAGCAGTAGGACAGGCCCTTGGGAGCAGTACTTC. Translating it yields CASSRTGPWEQYF.